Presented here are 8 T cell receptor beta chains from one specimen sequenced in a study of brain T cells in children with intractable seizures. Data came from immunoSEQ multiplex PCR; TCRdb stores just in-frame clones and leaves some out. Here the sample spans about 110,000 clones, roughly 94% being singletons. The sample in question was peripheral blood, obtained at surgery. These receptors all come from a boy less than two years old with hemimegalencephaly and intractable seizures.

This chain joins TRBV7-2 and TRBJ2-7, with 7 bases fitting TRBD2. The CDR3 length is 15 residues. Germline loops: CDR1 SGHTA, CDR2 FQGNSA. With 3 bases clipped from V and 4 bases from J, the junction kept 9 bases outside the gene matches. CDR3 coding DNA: TGTGCCAGCAGCTTTATAGGGGACTATCCTTACGAGCAGTACTTC. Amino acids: CASSFIGDYPYEQYF.

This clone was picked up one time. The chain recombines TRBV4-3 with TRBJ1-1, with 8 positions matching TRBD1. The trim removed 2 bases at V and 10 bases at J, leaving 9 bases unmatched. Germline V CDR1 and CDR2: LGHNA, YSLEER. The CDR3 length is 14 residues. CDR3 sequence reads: CASSQRTGTPLAFF. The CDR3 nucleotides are TGCGCCAGCAGCCAACGGACAGGGACGCCCTTAGCTTTCTTT.

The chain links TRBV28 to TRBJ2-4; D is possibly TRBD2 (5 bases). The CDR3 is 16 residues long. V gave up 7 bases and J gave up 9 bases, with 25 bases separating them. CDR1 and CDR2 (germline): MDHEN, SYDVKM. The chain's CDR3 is CASKRFGVLVEGIQYF. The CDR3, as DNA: TGTGCCAGCAAGCGGTTCGGGGTATTGGTTGAAGGCATTCAGTACTTC.

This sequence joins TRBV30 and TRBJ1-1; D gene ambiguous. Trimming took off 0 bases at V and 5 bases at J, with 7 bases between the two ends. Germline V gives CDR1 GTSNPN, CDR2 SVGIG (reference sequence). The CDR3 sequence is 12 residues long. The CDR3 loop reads CAWSVLGTEAFF. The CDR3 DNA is TGTGCCTGGAGTGTACTGGGAACTGAAGCTTTCTTT.

In DNA, the CDR3 is TGTGCCAGTAGTAGTGGTCTAGGAAAGATGAACACTGAAGCTTTCTTT. It encodes CASSSGLGKMNTEAFF. The chain has TRBV19 and TRBJ1-1; D gene unclear. The V gene lost 4 bases and the J gene lost 0 bases, with 15 bases spanning the gap. Germline-derived CDR1 and CDR2 are LNHDA and SQIVND (reference sequence). This CDR3 spans 16 amino acids.

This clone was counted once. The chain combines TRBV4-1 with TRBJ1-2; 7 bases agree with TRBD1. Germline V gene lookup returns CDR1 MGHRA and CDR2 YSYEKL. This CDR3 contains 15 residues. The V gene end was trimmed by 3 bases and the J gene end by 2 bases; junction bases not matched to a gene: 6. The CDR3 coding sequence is TGCGCCAGCAGCCATCCGGGACAGAACAACTATGGCTACACCTTC. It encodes CASSHPGQNNYGYTF.

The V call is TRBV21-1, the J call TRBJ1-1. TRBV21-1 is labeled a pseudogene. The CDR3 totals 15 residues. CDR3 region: CASSKALPPGAEAFF. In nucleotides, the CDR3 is TGTGCCAGCAGCAAAGCTCTCCCCCCGGGCGCTGAAGCTTTCTTT.

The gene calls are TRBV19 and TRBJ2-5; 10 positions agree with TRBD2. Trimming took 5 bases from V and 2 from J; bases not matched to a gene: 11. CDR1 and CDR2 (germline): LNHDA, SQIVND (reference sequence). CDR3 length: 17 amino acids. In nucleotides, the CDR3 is TGTGCCAGTAGTGCCCGAATAGGACTAGCGGCTCAAGAGACCCAGTACTTC. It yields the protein CASSARIGLAAQETQYF.